The clone carrying this T cell receptor (beta chain) was seen a few times. A read error may be the cause here, since a much bigger clone is one base away. What was amplified from RNA transcripts were TCR beta CDR3 regions. With the HTBI primer set, the TCR CDR3 went through a first round of RT-PCR. TCRdb recomputed calls from the multiplex PCR reads with MiXCR, one row per CDR3 protein. The sample has 200,000 to 250,000 distinct CDR3 sequences, 17% seen once. This specimen comes from a study of T cells in Graves' hyperthyroidism and ophthalmopathy. The sequence came from a man aged 50 to 60 with Graves' hyperthyroidism. Sequenced sample: blood.

In DNA form, the CDR3 reads TGTGCCGGCAGCTCCGATGACTACGAGCAGTACTTC. Its protein is CAGSSDDYEQYF. This sequence joins TRBV7-9 and TRBJ2-7; D ambiguous. There are 12 residues in the CDR3. From germline, CDR1 is SEHNR and CDR2 FQNEAQ (reference sequence).